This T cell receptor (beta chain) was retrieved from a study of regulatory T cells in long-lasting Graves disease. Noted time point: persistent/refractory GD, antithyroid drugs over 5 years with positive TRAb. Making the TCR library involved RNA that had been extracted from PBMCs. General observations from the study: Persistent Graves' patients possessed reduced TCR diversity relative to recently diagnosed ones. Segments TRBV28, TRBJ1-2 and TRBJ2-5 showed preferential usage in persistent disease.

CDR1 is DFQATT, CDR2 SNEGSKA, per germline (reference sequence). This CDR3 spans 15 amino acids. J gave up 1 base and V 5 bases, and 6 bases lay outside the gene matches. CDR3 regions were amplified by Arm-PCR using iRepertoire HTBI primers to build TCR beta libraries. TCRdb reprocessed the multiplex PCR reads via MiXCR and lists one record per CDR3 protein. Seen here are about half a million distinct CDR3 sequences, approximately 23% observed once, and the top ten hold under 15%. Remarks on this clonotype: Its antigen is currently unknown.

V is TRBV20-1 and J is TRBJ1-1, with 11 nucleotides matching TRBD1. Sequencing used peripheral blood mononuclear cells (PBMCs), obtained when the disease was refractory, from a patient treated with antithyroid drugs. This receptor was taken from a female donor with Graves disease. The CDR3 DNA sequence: TGCAGTGCTGCTTGGACAGGGGGCGCGAACACTGAAGCTTTCTTT. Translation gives CSAAWTGGANTEAFF.